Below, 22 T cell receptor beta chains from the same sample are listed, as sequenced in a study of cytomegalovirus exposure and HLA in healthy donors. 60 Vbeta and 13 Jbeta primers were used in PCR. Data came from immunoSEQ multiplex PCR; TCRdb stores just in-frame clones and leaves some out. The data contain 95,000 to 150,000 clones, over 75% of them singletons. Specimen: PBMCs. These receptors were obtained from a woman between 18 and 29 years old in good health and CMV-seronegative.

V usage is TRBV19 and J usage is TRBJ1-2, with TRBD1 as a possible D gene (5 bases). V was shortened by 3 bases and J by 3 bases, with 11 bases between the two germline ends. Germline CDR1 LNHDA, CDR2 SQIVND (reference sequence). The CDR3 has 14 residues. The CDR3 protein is CASSIQDKYYGYTF. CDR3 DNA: TGTGCCAGTAGTATCCAGGACAAATACTATGGCTACACCTTC.

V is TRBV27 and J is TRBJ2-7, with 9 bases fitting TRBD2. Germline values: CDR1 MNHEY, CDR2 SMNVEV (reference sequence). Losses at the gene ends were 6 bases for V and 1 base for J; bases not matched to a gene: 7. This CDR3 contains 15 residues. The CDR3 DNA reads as TGTGCCAGCAGCCGTAGCGGGGGCCTTTCCTACGAGCAGTACTTC. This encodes CASSRSGGLSYEQYF.

The CDR3: CASSFQEYTEAFF. The DNA for the CDR3 is TGTGCCAGCAGCTTTCAAGAGTACACTGAAGCTTTCTTT. The rearrangement uses TRBV7-2 and TRBJ1-1; D remains unclear. The CDR3 spans 13 residues. The V gene's germline CDR1 is SGHTA and CDR2 FQGNSA. Trimming took 3 bases from V and 3 from J, leaving 8 bases between them.

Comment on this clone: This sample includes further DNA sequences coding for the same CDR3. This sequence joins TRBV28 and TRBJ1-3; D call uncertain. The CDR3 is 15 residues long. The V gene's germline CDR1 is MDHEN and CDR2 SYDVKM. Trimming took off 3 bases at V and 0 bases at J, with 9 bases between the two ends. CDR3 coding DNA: TGTGCCAGCAGTTTTGAGGGTACCTCTGGAAACACCATATATTTT. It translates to CASSFEGTSGNTIYF. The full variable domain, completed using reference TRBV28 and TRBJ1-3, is DVKVTQSSRYLVKRTGEKVFLECVQDMDHENMFWYRQDPGLGLRLIYFSYDVKMKEKGDIPEGYSVSREKKERFSLILESASTNQTSMYLCASSFEGTSGNTIYFGEGSWLTVV.

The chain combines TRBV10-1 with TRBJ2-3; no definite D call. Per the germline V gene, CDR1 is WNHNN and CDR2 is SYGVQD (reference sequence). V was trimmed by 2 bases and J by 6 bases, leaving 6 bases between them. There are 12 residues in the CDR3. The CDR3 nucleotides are TGCGCCAGCAGTGAGATCGGGGATACGCAGTATTTT. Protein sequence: CASSEIGDTQYF.

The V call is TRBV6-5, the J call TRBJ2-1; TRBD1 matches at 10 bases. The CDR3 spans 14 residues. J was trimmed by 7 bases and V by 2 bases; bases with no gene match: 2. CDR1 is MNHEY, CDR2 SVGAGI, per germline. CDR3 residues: CASSYTDRGNEQFF. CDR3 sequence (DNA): TGTGCCAGCAGTTACACGGACAGGGGGAATGAGCAGTTCTTC.

Written as DNA, the CDR3 is TGTGCCAGCAGCTTGGCCGGGAGCCGCACTGAAGCTTTCTTT. Translated: CASSLAGSRTEAFF. V and J are TRBV5-6 and TRBJ1-1; D gene unclear. Germline V gene sequence: CDR1 SGHDT, CDR2 YYEEEE. V was shortened by 0 bases and J by 4 bases, with 10 bases between the two germline ends. The CDR3 spans 14 residues.

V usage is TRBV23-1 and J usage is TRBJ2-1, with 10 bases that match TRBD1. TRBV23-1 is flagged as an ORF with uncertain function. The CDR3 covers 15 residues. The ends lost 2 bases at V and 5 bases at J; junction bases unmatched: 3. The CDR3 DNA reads TGCGCCAGCAGTCAACCGGGACAGGGGAACAATGAGCAGTTCTTC. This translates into CASSQPGQGNNEQFF.

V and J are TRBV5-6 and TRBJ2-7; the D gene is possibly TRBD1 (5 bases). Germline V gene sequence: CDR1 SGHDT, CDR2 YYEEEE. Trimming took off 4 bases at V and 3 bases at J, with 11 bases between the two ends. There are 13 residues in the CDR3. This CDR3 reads CASSGMQGYEQYF. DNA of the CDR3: TGTGCCAGCAGCGGCATGCAGGGCTACGAGCAGTACTTC.

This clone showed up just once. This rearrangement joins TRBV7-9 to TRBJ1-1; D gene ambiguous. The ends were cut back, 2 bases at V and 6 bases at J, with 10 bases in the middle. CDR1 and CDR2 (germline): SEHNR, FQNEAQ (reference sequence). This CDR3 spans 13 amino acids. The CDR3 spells CASSLFGVAEAFF. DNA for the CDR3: TGTGCCAGCAGCTTATTTGGAGTTGCTGAAGCTTTCTTT.

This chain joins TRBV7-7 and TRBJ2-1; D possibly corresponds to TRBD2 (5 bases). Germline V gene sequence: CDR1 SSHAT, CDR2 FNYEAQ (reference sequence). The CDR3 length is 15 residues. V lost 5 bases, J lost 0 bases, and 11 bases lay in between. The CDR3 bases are TGTGCCAGCAGCCCGGGGAGAACCTCCTACAATGAGCAGTTCTTC. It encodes CASSPGRTSYNEQFF. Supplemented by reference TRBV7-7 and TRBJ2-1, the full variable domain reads GAGVSQSPRYKVTKRGQDVTLRCDPISSHATLYWYQQALGQGPEFLTYFNYEAQPDKSGLPSDRFSAERPEGSISTLTIQRTEQRDSAMYRCASSPGRTSYNEQFFGPGTRLTVL.

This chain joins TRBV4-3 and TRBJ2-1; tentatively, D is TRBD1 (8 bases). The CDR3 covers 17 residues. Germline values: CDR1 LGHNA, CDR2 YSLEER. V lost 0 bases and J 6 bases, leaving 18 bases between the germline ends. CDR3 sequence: CASSQDISDREGNEQFF. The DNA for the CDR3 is TGCGCCAGCAGCCAAGATATATCGGACAGGGAGGGCAATGAGCAGTTCTTC.

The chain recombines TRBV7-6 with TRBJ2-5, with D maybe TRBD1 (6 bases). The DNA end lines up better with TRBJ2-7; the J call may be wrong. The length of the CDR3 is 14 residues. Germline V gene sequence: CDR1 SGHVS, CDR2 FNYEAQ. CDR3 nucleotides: TGTGCCAGCAGCGCCCGGGACAACTTCTACGAGCAGTACTTC. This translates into CASSARDNFYEQYF.

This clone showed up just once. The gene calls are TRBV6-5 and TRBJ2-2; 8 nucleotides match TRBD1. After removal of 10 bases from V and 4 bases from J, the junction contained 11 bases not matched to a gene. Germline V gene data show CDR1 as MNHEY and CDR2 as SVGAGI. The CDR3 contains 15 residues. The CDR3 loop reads CATQPGGASTGELFF. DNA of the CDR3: TGTGCCACCCAACCAGGGGGCGCAAGCACCGGGGAGCTGTTTTTT.

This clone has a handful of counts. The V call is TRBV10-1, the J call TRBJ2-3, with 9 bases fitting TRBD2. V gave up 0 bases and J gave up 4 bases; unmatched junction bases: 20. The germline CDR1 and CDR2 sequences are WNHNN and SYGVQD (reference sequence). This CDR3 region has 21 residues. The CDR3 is CASSESPINIAAGGKADTQYF. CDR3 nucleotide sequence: TGCGCCAGCAGTGAGTCGCCAATTAACATAGCGGCGGGGGGGAAAGCAGATACGCAGTATTTT.

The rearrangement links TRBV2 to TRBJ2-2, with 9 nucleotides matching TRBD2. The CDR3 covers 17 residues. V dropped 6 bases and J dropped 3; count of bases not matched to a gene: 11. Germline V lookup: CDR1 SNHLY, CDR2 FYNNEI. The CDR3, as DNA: TGTGCCAGCAGCCTCGGGACTAGCCGGCTGTACACCGGGGAGCTGTTTTTT. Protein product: CASSLGTSRLYTGELFF. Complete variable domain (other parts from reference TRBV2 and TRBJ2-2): EPEVTQTPSHQVTQMGQEVILRCVPISNHLYFYWYRQILGQKVEFLVSFYNNEISEKSEIFDDQFSVERPDGSNFTLKIRSTKLEDSAMYFCASSLGTSRLYTGELFFGEGSRLTVL.

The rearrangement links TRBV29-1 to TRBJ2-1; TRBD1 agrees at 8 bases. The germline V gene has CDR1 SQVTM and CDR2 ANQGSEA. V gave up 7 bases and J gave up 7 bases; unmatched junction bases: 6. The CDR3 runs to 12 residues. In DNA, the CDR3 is TGCAGCGCTTCGGACAGGGCGAATGAGCAGTTCTTC. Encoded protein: CSASDRANEQFF.

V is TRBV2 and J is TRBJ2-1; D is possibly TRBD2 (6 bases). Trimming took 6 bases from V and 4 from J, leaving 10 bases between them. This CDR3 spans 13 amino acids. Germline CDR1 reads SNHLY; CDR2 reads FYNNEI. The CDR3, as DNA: TGTGCCAGCAGGGCCGGGACTTACAATGAGCAGTTCTTC. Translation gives CASRAGTYNEQFF.

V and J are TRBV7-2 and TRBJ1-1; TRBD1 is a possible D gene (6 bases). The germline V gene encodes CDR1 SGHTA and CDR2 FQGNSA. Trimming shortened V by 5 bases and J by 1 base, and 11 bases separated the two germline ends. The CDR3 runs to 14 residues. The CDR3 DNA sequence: TGTGCCAGCAGCCGCAGGGGCCAGAACACTGAAGCTTTCTTT. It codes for CASSRRGQNTEAFF.

The CDR3: CASTLPNGDRNEKLFF. CDR3 coding DNA: TGCGCCAGCACCCTCCCAAACGGAGATCGTAATGAAAAACTGTTTTTT. The chain links TRBV5-1 to TRBJ1-4; D not certain. Trimming cost V 6 bases and J 4 bases, with 19 bases left between them. Germline CDR1 is SGHRS and CDR2 is YFSETQ. CDR3 size: 16 residues.

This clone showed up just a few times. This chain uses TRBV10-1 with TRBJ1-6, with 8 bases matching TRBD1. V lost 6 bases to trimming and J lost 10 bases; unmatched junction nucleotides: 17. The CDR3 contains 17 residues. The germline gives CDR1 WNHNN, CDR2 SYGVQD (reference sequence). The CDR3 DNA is TGCGCCAGCAGCCAGACTCCGGACAGGGAGATAGGATCACCCCTCCACTTT. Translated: CASSQTPDREIGSPLHF.

The CDR3 sequence is CASANRRETDTQYF. CDR3 nucleotides: TGTGCCAGCGCCAATAGGCGGGAGACAGATACGCAGTATTTT. The J gene is TRBJ2-3, the V gene TRBV4-2, with 7 bases identical to TRBD2. V dropped 8 bases and J dropped 3; count of bases not matched to a gene: 8. CDR3 size: 14 residues. Germline V gene sequence: CDR1 LGHNA, CDR2 YNFKEQ.